These 13 T cell receptor beta chains were all obtained from the same sample, sequenced in a study of blood T cell repertoires in COVID-19. Some clones are missing from TCRdb's copy, which holds only in-frame ones; the method was immunoSEQ multiplex PCR. The sample has 250,000 to 350,000 clones; roughly 90% are singletons. Sequenced input: peripheral blood. Every receptor here comes from a woman younger than 45 with COVID-19, enrolled during active disease.

The rearrangement joins TRBV5-4 to TRBJ1-6; a possible D gene is TRBD1 (6 bases). V lost 5 bases to trimming and J lost 3 bases, with 15 bases between them. Germline CDR1 is SGHNT and CDR2 is YYREEE (reference sequence). This CDR3 contains 16 residues. The CDR3 coding sequence is TGTGCCAGCAGTTCCACAGGGACCCACTATAATTCACCCCTCCACTTT. Amino acid sequence: CASSSTGTHYNSPLHF. Drawing the rest from reference TRBV5-4 and TRBJ1-6, the complete variable domain is ETGVTQSPTHLIKTRGQQVTLRCSSQSGHNTVSWYQQALGQGPQFIFQYYREEENGRGNFPPRFSGLQFPNYSSELNVNALELDDSALYLCASSSTGTHYNSPLHFGNGTRLTVT.

The chain uses TRBV30 and TRBJ1-2; 8 bases align to TRBD1. The CDR3 covers 11 residues. Germline V CDR1 and CDR2: GTSNPN, SVGIG (reference sequence). With V trimmed by 5 bases and J by 7 bases, 3 bases remained unmatched. The CDR3 coding sequence is TGTGCCTGGCAGGGGGCGGTTGGCTACACCTTC. Its protein is CAWQGAVGYTF.

The genes are TRBV25-1 and TRBJ2-7; 9 bases map to TRBD1. CDR3 size: 14 residues. Trimming at V came to 6 bases and at J to 0 bases, leaving 3 bases not matched to a gene. CDR1 MGHDK and CDR2 SYGVNS come from the germline V gene. The DNA of the CDR3 is TGTGCCAGCAGGGGGACAGGGAGCTCCTACGAGCAGTACTTC. Amino acids: CASRGTGSSYEQYF.

The rearrangement uses TRBV11-2 and TRBJ2-7; 8 bases fit TRBD1. V shed 3 bases and J 5 bases; nucleotides not matched to a gene: 6. The CDR3 extends over 14 amino acids. In germline, CDR1 is SGHAT, CDR2 FQNNGV. CDR3 DNA sequence: TGTGCCAGCAGCTTCCCTGGACAGGGCCACGAGCAGTACTTC. Translated: CASSFPGQGHEQYF.

This clone was recorded only once. The chain is built from TRBV29-1 and TRBJ2-5, with 11 bases fitting TRBD1. Germline values: CDR1 SQVTM, CDR2 ANQGSEA. V dropped 5 bases and J dropped 2; count of bases not matched to a gene: 4. The CDR3 covers 14 residues. The CDR3 here is CSVSGDRGQETQYF. The CDR3 coding sequence is TGCAGCGTTTCGGGGGACAGGGGGCAAGAGACCCAGTACTTC.

The V call is TRBV19, the J call TRBJ2-1; 7 positions match TRBD2. This CDR3 is 13 amino acids long. CDR1 is LNHDA and CDR2 is SQIVND in the germline V gene (reference sequence). V shed 3 bases, J shed 9 bases, and the junction held 5 bases outside the gene matches. CDR3 sequence reads: CASSIGRESEQFF. The CDR3 nucleotides are TGTGCCAGTAGTATTGGGCGGGAGAGTGAGCAGTTCTTC.

V is TRBV18 and J is TRBJ2-7; D call uncertain. The V and J ends lost 1 base and 3 bases respectively, with 7 bases between them. The CDR3 is 13 amino acids. Germline V CDR1 and CDR2: KGHSH, LQKENI. CDR3 in amino acids: CASSPLPGYEQYF. CDR3 DNA: TGTGCCAGCTCACCACTACCAGGCTACGAGCAGTACTTC.

Of note for this clone: Additional DNA sequences in this sample encode the identical CDR3. This sequence joins TRBV28 and TRBJ1-1; D unclear. Germline values: CDR1 MDHEN, CDR2 SYDVKM. V gave up 5 bases and J gave up 1 base, with 8 bases separating them. The CDR3 has 13 amino acids. The CDR3 coding sequence is TGTGCCAGCAGTCTAGGCAGGAACACTGAAGCTTTCTTT. It translates to CASSLGRNTEAFF. The variable domain in full, with the rest retrieved from reference TRBV28 and TRBJ1-1, is DVKVTQSSRYLVKRTGEKVFLECVQDMDHENMFWYRQDPGLGLRLIYFSYDVKMKEKGDIPEGYSVSREKKERFSLILESASTNQTSMYLCASSLGRNTEAFFGQGTRLTVV.

V is TRBV21-1 and J is TRBJ2-7; TRBD1 is the table's D call and was not checked against the DNA. TRBV21-1 is given as a pseudogene. There are 16 residues in the CDR3. The CDR3 DNA sequence: TGTGCCAGCAGCAGTGGGCGAGACCCTATATACTACGAGCAGTACTTC. Protein product: CASSSGRDPIYYEQYF.

V and J are TRBV19 and TRBJ1-5, with a weak D call TRBD1 (6 bases). Looked up from germline, CDR1 is LNHDA and CDR2 is SQIVND (reference sequence). This CDR3 contains 15 residues. V dropped 2 bases and J dropped 2 bases, with 10 bases sitting between them. The CDR3 protein is CASSISRGGNQPQHF. The CDR3 DNA is TGTGCCAGTAGTATAAGCAGGGGAGGCAATCAGCCCCAGCATTTT.

This chain uses TRBV12-3 or TRBV12-4 with TRBJ2-2; D might be TRBD2 (5 bases). V lost 5 bases and J 6 bases, leaving 10 bases between the germline ends. The CDR3 runs 13 residues. The CDR3 nucleotides are TGTGCCAGCAGTACGGAGGCCGCCGGGGAGCTGTTTTTT. Its translation is CASSTEAAGELFF.

This chain links TRBV5-1 with TRBJ2-7; 13 nucleotides align to TRBD2. CDR1 is SGHRS, CDR2 YFSETQ, per germline. After removal of 5 bases from V and 5 bases from J, the junction contained 10 bases not matched to a gene. The CDR3 covers 16 residues. The CDR3 loop is CASSTNRLAGGDEQYF. In DNA form, the CDR3 reads TGCGCCAGCAGTACAAACCGACTAGCGGGAGGCGACGAGCAGTACTTC.

The chain uses TRBV19 and TRBJ2-3, with TRBD2 as a possible D gene (7 bases). This CDR3 region has 16 residues. CDR1 LNHDA and CDR2 SQIVND come from the germline V gene (reference sequence). V was clipped by 9 bases and J by 2 bases, with 21 bases between them. The CDR3 loop is CASSGGPLEDTDTQYF. CDR3 in DNA: TGTGCCAGCTCCGGGGGGCCCCTGGAAGACACAGATACGCAGTATTTT.